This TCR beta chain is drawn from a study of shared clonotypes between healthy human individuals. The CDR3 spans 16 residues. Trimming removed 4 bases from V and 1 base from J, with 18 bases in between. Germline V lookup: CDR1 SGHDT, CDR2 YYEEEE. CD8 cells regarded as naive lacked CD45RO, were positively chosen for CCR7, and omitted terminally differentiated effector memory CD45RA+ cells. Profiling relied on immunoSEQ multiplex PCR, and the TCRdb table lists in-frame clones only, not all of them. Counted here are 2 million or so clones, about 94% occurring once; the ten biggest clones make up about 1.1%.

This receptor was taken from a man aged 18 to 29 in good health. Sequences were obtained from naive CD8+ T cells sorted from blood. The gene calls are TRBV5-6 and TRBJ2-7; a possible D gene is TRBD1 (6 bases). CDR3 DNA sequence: TGTGCCAGCAGCCCCGTCTCAGGGGCCGATTCCTACGAGCAGTACTTC. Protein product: CASSPVSGADSYEQYF.